This TCR beta chain stems from a study of cytomegalovirus exposure and HLA in healthy donors. Trimming left V 5 bases short and J 4 bases short, with 14 bases between. The germline V gene encodes CDR1 ENHRY and CDR2 SYGVKD. The CDR3 is made up of 14 amino acids. General study points: The productive fraction for most TCR beta V segments was about 87% or about 30% in an earlier analysis.

Primers: 60 Vbeta forward and 13 Jbeta reverse. Clones were sequenced by immunoSEQ multiplex PCR, and TCRdb holds only the in-frame ones, with some missing. The table lists about 90,000 clones, 55% to 70% of them singletons, with roughly 21% in the top ten. This clone has a count of ten or more. Its antigen is currently unknown. The chain carries TRBV10-3 and TRBJ1-1; D gene ambiguous. This TCR came from a woman aged 45-65 years in good health and CMV-seropositive. The specimen was PBMCs. The CDR3 coding sequence is TGTGCCATCAGTTTGGAGCCTATGAGCACTGAAGCTTTCTTT. This encodes CAISLEPMSTEAFF.